The following is a TCR beta chain sequence with its context. Per the germline V gene, CDR1 is GTSNPN and CDR2 is SVGIG (reference sequence). V trimming: 0 bases; J trimming: 8 bases; junction bases outside the gene matches: 3. The CDR3 runs 13 residues. This entry is derived from a study of cytomegalovirus exposure and HLA in healthy donors. Data came from immunoSEQ multiplex PCR; TCRdb stores just in-frame clones and leaves some out. The sample has 65,000 or so clones, around 90% seen once. The sequenced material came from PBMCs. This TCR came from a woman aged 18 to 35 in good health and CMV-seronegative. The genes are TRBV30 and TRBJ2-1; 8 nucleotides agree with TRBD1. The CDR3 bases are TGTGCCTGGAGTGTAGACAGGGGCCATGAGCAGTTCTTC. Translated, it gives CAWSVDRGHEQFF.